This T cell receptor beta chain was sequenced in a study of T cells after yellow fever vaccination (dated by TCRdb to the late 2010s). About the study as a whole: Libraries from fractions with low cell numbers were prepared with the SMART-Seq v4 Ultra Low Input RNA kit. To follow T-cell clones before and after primary and booster YFV17D yellow fever vaccination, bulk TCR alpha and beta repertoires were sequenced over time. Two healthy male donors, one aged 18 to 30 and one aged 30 to 39 years, were included in the cohort. Blood was collected at multiple timepoints before and after primary and secondary immunization, and bulk PBMC replicates and cell subsets were isolated.

Synthesis of TCR cDNA relied on 5'RACE template switching, a step that introduced a universal primer site along with unique molecular identifiers. cDNA synthesis was primed from both the TCR alpha and TCR beta constant segments. Libraries were amplified in two PCR steps, with sample barcodes and sequencing adapters added in the second step. Sequencing of libraries was performed on Illumina HiSeq 2500 (2x100 bp) or NovaSeq (2x150 bp). Processing in the source paper ran as follows. Reads were demultiplexed and collapsed into UMI consensus sequences with MIGEC, and V(D)J alignment was performed with MiXCR. Clonotypes responding to the vaccine were identified with edgeR on replicate PBMC samples, with the criteria of FDR below 0.01 and a log2 fold change above 5 up to day 15. CD4 or CD8 identity was assigned to each bulk clonotype according to whether the clonotype was present at higher abundance in the sequenced CD4 repertoire or the sequenced CD8 repertoire. TCRdb cleaned the public reads at Q25 with fastp, built clones with MiXCR and kept in-frame beta chains. Rows with a matching CDR3 protein are joined into one entry that keeps the most common DNA and genes. What appears here as the V and J calls and clone size reflects TCRdb's work, not the paper's. The sample data list about 69,000 distinct CDR3 sequences, and under 6.5% of these were observed just once. The biggest ten clones account for less than 2.5% of the sample.

Study-level results and caveats: Only a couple of donors were included in the study, so the extent to which the findings can be generalized is limited. After the booster, most clones that had expanded after primary vaccination were detected again (around 97% of CD4 and around nine tenths of CD8), suggesting broad maintenance of memory. Compared with the primary T-cell response, the secondary T-cell response was faster but weaker, reaching its peak on day 5 rather than on day 15. Computational filtering was needed because FACS-sorted repertoires could contain abundant contaminating clonotypes from the bulk population. A small fraction of clonotypes showed up in both the CD4 and CD8 compartments, probably as a result of convergent recombination.

The treatment or condition label here, explained by the study, means: live attenuated yellow fever vaccine strain. A standard Ficoll-Paque protocol was used to isolate PBMCs from peripheral blood. CD4 and CD8 T-cell fractions were isolated with Dynabeads CD4 and CD8 positive selection kits. RNA was extracted with TriZol from bulk PBMCs, CD4 and CD8 fractions, and dextramer-positive and dextramer-negative fractions. In its sample, this clonotype was seen a few times. The antigen this receptor binds is unknown. Base qualities are not at hand, and no much larger clone is one base apart. At the junction V is shortened by 6 bases and J by 6 bases; bases outside the gene matches: 7. The CDR3 sequence holds 14 residues, the cysteine and phenylalanine included. Only the CDR3 part of the read is kept: 42 bases, read in frame from the first base. CDR1 MDHEN and CDR2 SYDVKM are derived from the germline V gene.

The TCR comes from a man aged 18 to 29 who received the YFV17D yellow fever vaccine. The chain employs TRBV28 and TRBJ2-3; 9 junctional bases match TRBD1. This specimen consisted of CD4+ T cells sorted from PBMCs, obtained around 16 days after the first yellow fever vaccination. CDR3 sequence: CASRDRGTTDTQYF. The DNA sequence reads TGTGCCAGCAGGGACAGGGGCACCACGGATACGCAGTATTTT.